This T cell receptor (beta chain) is drawn from a study of T cell responses to AZD1222 COVID-19 vaccine. The J segment lost 7 bases and the V segment lost 5 bases, leaving 10 bases of the junction unmatched. Per germline, CDR1 SGHRS and CDR2 YFSETQ. The CDR3 has 15 amino acids. Sequencing used immunoSEQ multiplex PCR; TCRdb keeps in-frame clones, though not all of them. The sample holds roughly 150,000 clones; about 90% are singletons and the top ten take roughly 6%. Source: peripheral blood, taken 28 days after the second AZD1222 dose. This clonotype originated in an adult who received the AZD1222 COVID-19 vaccine. The chain links TRBV5-1 to TRBJ2-3; 10 bases match TRBD1. The CDR3 spells CASRWGQGPENTQYF. The CDR3 coding sequence is TGCGCCAGCAGGTGGGGACAGGGGCCAGAGAATACGCAGTATTTT.